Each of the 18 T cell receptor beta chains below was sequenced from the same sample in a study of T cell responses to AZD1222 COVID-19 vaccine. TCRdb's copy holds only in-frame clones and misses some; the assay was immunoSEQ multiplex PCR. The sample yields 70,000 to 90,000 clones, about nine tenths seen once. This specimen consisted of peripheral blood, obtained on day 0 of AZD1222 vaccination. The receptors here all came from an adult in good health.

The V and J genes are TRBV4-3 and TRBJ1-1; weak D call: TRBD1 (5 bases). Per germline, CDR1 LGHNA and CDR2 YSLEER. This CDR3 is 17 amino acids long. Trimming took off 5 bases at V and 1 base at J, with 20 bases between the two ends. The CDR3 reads CASSLHPGIGPNTEAFF. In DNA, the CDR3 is TGCGCCAGCAGCTTACACCCAGGGATTGGTCCGAACACTGAAGCTTTCTTT.

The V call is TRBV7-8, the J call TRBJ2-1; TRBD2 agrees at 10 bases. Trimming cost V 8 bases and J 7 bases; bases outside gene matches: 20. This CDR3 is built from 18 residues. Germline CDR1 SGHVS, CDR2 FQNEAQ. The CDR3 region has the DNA TGTGCCAGCCTCGGGACTAGCGCGTTTAGGGGGGGGCCGAATGAGCAGTTCTTC. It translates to CASLGTSAFRGGPNEQFF.

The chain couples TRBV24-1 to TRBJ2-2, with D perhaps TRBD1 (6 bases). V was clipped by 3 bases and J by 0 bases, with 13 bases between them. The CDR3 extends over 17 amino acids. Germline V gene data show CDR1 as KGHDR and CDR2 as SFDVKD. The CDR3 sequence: CATSDLQGPPNTGELFF. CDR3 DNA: TGTGCCACCAGTGATCTACAGGGTCCCCCGAACACCGGGGAGCTGTTTTTT.

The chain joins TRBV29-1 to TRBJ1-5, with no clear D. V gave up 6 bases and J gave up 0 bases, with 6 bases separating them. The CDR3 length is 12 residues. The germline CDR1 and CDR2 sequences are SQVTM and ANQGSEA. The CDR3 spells CSVGYSNQPQHF. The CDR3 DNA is TGCAGCGTCGGATATAGCAATCAGCCCCAGCATTTT.

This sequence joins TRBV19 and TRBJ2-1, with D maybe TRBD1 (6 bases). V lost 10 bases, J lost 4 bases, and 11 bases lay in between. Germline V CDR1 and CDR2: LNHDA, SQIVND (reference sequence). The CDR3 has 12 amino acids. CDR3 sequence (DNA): TGTGCCATTGGGACACCGTACAATGAGCAGTTCTTC. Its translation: CAIGTPYNEQFF.

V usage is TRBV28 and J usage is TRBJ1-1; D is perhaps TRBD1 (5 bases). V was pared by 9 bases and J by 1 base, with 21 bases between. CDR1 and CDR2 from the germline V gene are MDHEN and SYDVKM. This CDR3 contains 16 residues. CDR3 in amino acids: CASEPIRAGPNTEAFF. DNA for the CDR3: TGTGCCAGTGAACCAATACGAGCAGGGCCGAACACTGAAGCTTTCTTT.

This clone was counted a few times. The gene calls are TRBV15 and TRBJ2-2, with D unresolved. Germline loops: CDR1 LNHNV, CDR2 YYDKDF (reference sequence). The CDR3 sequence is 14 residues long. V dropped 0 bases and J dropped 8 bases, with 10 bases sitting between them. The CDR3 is CATSRDSEQGELFF. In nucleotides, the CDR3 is TGTGCCACCAGCAGAGATTCAGAACAGGGGGAGCTGTTTTTT.

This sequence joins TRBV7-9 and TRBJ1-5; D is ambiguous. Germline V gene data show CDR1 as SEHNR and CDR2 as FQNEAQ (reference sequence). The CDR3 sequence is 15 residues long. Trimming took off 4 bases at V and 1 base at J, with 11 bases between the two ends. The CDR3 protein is CASSSEGRSNQPQHF. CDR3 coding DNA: TGTGCCAGCAGCTCAGAAGGACGCAGCAATCAGCCCCAGCATTTT.

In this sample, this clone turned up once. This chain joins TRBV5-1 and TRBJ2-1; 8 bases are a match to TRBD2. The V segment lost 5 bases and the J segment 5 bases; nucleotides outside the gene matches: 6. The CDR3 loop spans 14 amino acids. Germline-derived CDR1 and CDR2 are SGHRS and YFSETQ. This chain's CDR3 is CASRLTSGNNEQFF. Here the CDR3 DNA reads TGCGCCAGCAGACTTACTAGCGGAAACAATGAGCAGTTCTTC.

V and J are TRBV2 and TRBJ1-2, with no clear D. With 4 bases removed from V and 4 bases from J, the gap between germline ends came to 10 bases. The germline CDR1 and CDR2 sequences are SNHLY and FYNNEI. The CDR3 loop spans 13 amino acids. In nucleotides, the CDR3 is TGTGCCAGCAGTGGGCAGATGATCTATGGCTACACCTTC. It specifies CASSGQMIYGYTF.

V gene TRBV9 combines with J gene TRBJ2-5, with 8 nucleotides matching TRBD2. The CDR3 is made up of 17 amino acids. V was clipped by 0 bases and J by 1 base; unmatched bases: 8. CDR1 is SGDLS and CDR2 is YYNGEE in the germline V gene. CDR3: CASSVGRSRGAQETQYF. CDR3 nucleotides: TGTGCCAGCAGCGTAGGGAGGTCGCGGGGGGCCCAAGAGACCCAGTACTTC. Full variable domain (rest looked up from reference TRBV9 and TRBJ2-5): DSGVTQTPKHLITATGQRVTLRCSPRSGDLSVYWYQQSLDQGLQFLIQYYNGEERAKGNILERFSAQQFPDLHSELNLSSLELGDSALYFCASSVGRSRGAQETQYFGPGTRLLVL.

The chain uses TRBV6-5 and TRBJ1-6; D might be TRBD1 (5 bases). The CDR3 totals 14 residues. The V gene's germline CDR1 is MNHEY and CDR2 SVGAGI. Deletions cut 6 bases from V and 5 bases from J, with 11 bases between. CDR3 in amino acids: CASRPGTDNSPLHF. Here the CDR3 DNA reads TGTGCCAGCAGGCCCGGGACGGATAATTCACCCCTCCACTTT.

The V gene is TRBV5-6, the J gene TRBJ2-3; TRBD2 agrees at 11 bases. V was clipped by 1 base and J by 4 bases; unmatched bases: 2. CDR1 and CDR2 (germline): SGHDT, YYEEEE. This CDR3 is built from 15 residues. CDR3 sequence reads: CASSLLAGGPDTQYF. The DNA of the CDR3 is TGTGCCAGCAGCTTGCTAGCGGGGGGCCCAGATACGCAGTATTTT.

CDR3 sequence reads: CASSPQREETYEQYF. CDR3 coding DNA: TGTGCCAGCAGTCCCCAGCGGGAGGAAACCTACGAGCAGTACTTC. The chain carries TRBV11-2 and TRBJ2-7; 9 positions match TRBD2. In germline, CDR1 is SGHAT, CDR2 FQNNGV. V dropped 6 bases and J dropped 2; count of bases not matched to a gene: 8. The CDR3 has 15 residues.

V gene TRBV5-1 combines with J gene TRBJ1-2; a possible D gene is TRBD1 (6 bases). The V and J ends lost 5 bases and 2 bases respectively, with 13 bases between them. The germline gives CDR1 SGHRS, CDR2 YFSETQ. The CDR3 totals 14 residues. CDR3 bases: TGCGCCAGCAGGGACGCGAGGGGGAACTATGGCTACACCTTC. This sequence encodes CASRDARGNYGYTF. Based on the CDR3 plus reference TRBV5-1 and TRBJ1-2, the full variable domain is KAGVTQTPRYLIKTRGQQVTLSCSPISGHRSVSWYQQTPGQGLQFLFEYFSETQRNKGNFPGRFSGRQFSNSRSEMNVSTLELGDSALYLCASRDARGNYGYTFGSGTRLTVV.

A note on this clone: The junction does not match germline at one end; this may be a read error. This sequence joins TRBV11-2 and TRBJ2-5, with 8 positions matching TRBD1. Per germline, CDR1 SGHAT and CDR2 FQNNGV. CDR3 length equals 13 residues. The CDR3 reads CASSIDRGETQYF. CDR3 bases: TGTGCCAGCAGCATAGACAGGGGAGAGACCCAGTACTTC.

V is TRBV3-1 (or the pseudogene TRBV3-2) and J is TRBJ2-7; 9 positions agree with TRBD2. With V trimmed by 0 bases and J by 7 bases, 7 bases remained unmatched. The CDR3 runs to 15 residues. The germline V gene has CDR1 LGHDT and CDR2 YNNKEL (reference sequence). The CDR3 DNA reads TGTGCCAGCAGCCAAGATCCTAGCGGGGTCTCGGAGCAGTACTTC. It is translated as CASSQDPSGVSEQYF.

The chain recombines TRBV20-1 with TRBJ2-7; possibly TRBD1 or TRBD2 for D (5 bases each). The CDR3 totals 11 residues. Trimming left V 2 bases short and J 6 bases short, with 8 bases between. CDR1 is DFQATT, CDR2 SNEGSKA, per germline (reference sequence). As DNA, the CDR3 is TGCAGTGCTAGACGGGACCTCGAGCAGTACTTC. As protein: CSARRDLEQYF.